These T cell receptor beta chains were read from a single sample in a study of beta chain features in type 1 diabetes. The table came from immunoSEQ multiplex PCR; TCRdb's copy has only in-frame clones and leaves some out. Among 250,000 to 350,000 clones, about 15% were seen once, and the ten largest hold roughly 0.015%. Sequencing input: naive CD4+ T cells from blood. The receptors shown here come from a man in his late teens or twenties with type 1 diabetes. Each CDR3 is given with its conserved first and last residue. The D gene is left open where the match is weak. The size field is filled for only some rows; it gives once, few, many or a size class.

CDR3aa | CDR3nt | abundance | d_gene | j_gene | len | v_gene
CASSRDRVGGYTF | TGTGCCAGCAGCCGGGACAGGGTGGGAGGCTACACCTTC | . | TRBD1 | TRBJ1-2 | 13 | TRBV5-6
CASSQRDRGPDTQYF | TGCGCCAGCAGCCAACGGGACAGGGGACCAGATACGCAGTATTTT | few | TRBD1 | TRBJ2-3 | 15 | TRBV4-3
CASSSGTGPYEQYF | TGTGCCAGCAGTTCCGGGACAGGGCCCTACGAGCAGTACTTC | few | TRBD1 | TRBJ2-7 | 14 | TRBV6-1
CASSRLSYEQYF | TGTGCCAGCAGTAGACTCTCCTACGAGCAGTACTTC | . | . | TRBJ2-7 | 12 | TRBV28
CASTGWRGENQPQHF | TGTGCCAGCACCGGATGGAGGGGCGAGAATCAGCCCCAGCATTTT | few | . | TRBJ1-5 | 15 | TRBV28
CASSLEVAGGLEQYF | TGTGCCAGCAGCTTAGAAGTGGCGGGGGGGCTTGAGCAGTACTTC | . | TRBD2 | TRBJ2-7 | 15 | TRBV11-2
CASSYTGSEQYF | TGTGCCAGCAGTTATACAGGGAGTGAGCAGTACTTC | few | . | TRBJ2-7 | 12 | TRBV6-6
CASSYSSGQPNTEAFF | TGTGCCAGCAGTTACTCCTCGGGACAGCCGAACACTGAAGCTTTCTTT | . | TRBD1 | TRBJ1-1 | 16 | TRBV6-5
CASSLNTLYEQYF | TGCGCCAGCAGCCTTAACACCCTCTACGAGCAGTACTTC | . | . | TRBJ2-7 | 13 | TRBV5-1
CSDRDRDPANYGYTF | TGCAGCGACCGGGACAGGGACCCCGCTAACTATGGCTACACCTTC | few | TRBD1 | TRBJ1-2 | 15 | TRBV29-1
CASSSRPQETQYF | TGTGCCAGCAGCAGCCGCCCGCAAGAGACCCAGTACTTC | few | . | TRBJ2-5 | 13 | TRBV7-9
CASTTDRGLETQYF | TGTGCCAGCACCACGGACAGGGGGCTGGAGACCCAGTACTTC | . | TRBD1 | TRBJ2-5 | 14 | TRBV5-4
CAISGGLVGETQYF | TGTGCCATCAGTGGGGGACTAGTCGGAGAGACCCAGTACTTC | few | TRBD2 | TRBJ2-5 | 14 | TRBV10-3
CASSGTVRSGANVLTF | TGTGCCAGCAGTGGTACAGTGCGCTCTGGGGCCAACGTCCTGACTTTC | few | . | TRBJ2-6 | 16 | TRBV2
CASSLATSNYGYTF | TGCGCCAGCAGCTTGGCAACATCTAACTATGGCTACACCTTC | few | . | TRBJ1-2 | 14 | TRBV5-1
CASSFDRGKNTEAFF | TGCGCCAGCAGCTTCGACAGGGGGAAGAACACTGAAGCTTTCTTT | . | TRBD1 | TRBJ1-1 | 15 | TRBV5-1
CAWSPRSWSMRGYTF | TGTGCCTGGAGCCCGCGTAGTTGGAGTATGCGGGGCTACACCTTC | . | . | TRBJ1-2 | 15 | TRBV30
CATSRDLAGAADTQYF | TGTGCCACCAGCAGAGATTTAGCGGGGGCTGCAGATACGCAGTATTTT | few | TRBD2 | TRBJ2-3 | 16 | TRBV15
CSAAGGAQYF | TGCAGTGCCGCGGGTGGGGCCCAGTACTTC | . | . | TRBJ2-5 | 10 | TRBV20-1
CASSLQGAGSYNEQFF | TGTGCCAGCTCGCTACAGGGGGCAGGTTCCTACAATGAGCAGTTCTTC | few | TRBD1 | TRBJ2-1 | 16 | TRBV18
CAWSPTVKSTDTQYF | TGTGCCTGGAGCCCTACAGTAAAAAGCACAGATACGCAGTATTTT | few | . | TRBJ2-3 | 15 | TRBV30
CSVHTRTANTEAFF | TGCAGCGTTCACACTAGAACGGCGAACACTGAAGCTTTCTTT | few | . | TRBJ1-1 | 14 | TRBV29-1
CAWSVDPGQSVRDTQYF | TGTGCCTGGAGTGTGGACCCCGGACAGTCAGTGCGAGATACGCAGTATTTT | . | . | TRBJ2-3 | 17 | TRBV30
CASSQRGGTEAFF | TGTGCCAGCAGTCAGCGGGGCGGCACTGAAGCTTTCTTT | few | . | TRBJ1-1 | 13 | TRBV6-1
CAWRLVAANTGELFF | TGTGCCTGGCGGTTGGTAGCGGCGAACACCGGGGAGCTGTTTTTT | . | . | TRBJ2-2 | 15 | TRBV30
CASSLDSIAEAFF | TGTGCCAGCAGCCTCGACTCTATCGCTGAAGCTTTCTTT | few | . | TRBJ1-1 | 13 | TRBV14
CASSWAGLPGEQYF | TGCGCCAGCAGCTGGGCCGGGTTGCCGGGGGAGCAGTACTTC | few | . | TRBJ2-5 | 14 | TRBV5-1